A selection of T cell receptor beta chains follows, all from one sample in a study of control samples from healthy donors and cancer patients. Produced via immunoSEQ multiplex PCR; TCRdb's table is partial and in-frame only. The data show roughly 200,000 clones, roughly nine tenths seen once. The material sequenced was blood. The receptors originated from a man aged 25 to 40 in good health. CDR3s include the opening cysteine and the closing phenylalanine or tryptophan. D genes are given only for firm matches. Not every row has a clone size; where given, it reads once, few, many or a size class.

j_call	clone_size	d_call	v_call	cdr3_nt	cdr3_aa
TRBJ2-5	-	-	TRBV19	TGTGCCAGTAGTATGATCCAGCGAGAGACCCAGTACTTC	CASSMIQRETQYF
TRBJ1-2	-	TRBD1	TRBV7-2	TGTGCCAGCAGCTCCCAAGAGTCCAGGGGGACGGATGGCTACACCTTC	CASSSQESRGTDGYTF
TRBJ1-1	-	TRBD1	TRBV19	TGTGCCAGTGGGTTTCGACAGGGGAAAGCTTTCTTT	CASGFRQGKAFF
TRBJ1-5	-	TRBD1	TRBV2	TGTGCCAGCAGAGACAGGGGGGGTAGCAATCAGCCCCAGCATTTT	CASRDRGGSNQPQHF
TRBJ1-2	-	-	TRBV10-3	TGTGCCGTAAGGGGGGATGTGGACTATGGCTACACCTTC	CAVRGDVDYGYTF
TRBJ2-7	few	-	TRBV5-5	TGTGCCAGCAGCTTGGGTTCGGGAAGGACCGAGCAGTACTTC	CASSLGSGRTEQYF
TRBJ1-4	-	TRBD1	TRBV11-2	TGTGCCAGCAGCTTAGACTACAGGGGAACACTGTTTTTT	CASSLDYRGTLFF
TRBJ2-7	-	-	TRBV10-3	TGTGCCATCAGTGGGCAGGGCGGGGAGCAGTACTTC	CAISGQGGEQYF
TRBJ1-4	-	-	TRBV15	TGTGCCACCAGCGCGAGCCCACCAACTAATGAAAAACTGTTTTTT	CATSASPPTNEKLFF
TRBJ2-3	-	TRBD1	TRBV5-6	TGTGCCAGCAGCTCGGACAGGGGCCCCCGGGGGGATACGCAGTATTTT	CASSSDRGPRGDTQYF
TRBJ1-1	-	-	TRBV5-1	TGCGCCAGCAGCTTGGCCCCGATTAGGGCCGGGACGGGAGTTTCGAACACTGAAGCTTTCTTT	CASSLAPIRAGTGVSNTEAFF
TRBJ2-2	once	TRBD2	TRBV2	TGTGCCAGCAATCCTAGCGGGGGGGCCGGCGGGGAGCTGTTTTTT	CASNPSGGAGGELFF
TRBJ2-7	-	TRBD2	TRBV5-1	TGCGCCAGCAGCCGAAGGACTAGCGGGGGCACCTACGAGCAGTACTTC	CASSRRTSGGTYEQYF
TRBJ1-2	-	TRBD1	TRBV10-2	TGCGCCAGCAGTGCGACAGGGCTGGATGTCTATGGCTACACCTTC	CASSATGLDVYGYTF
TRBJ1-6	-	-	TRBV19	TGTGCCAGTTCGGGGGGCTTTGGTTATAATTCACCCCTCCACTTT	CASSGGFGYNSPLHF
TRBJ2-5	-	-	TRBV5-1	TGCGCCAGCAGCCCTAATCAAGAGACCCAGTACTTC	CASSPNQETQYF
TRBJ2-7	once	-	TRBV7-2	TGTGCCAGCAGCCCCCCACAGATCTACGAGCAGTACTTC	CASSPPQIYEQYF
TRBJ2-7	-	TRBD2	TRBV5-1	TGCGCCAGTAGCTTGGCACTAGCGGGGGGAGGCGACGAGCAGTACTTC	CASSLALAGGGDEQYF
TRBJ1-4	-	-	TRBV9	TGTGCCAGCAGCGTAGCTGGGATCCCGACTAATGAAAAACTGTTTTTT	CASSVAGIPTNEKLFF
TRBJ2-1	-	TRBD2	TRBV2	TGTGCCAGCAGTCAACTAGCGGGGGGTTACAATGAGCAGTTCTTC	CASSQLAGGYNEQFF
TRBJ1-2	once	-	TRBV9	TGTGCCAGCAGCGTTTCGGGCAGGGGCGGGTACTATGGCTACACCTTC	CASSVSGRGGYYGYTF
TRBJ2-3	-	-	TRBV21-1	TGTGCCAGCTCATGGAGGGGGGATACGCAGTATTTT	CASSWRGDTQYF
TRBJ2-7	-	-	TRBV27	TGTGCCAGCAGGGGCGGAAAGGATCGGGACGAGCAGTACTTC	CASRGGKDRDEQYF
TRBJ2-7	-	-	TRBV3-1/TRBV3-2	TGTGCCAGCAGCCGCATCGCCTACGAGCAGTACTTC	CASSRIAYEQYF
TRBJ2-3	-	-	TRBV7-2	TGTGCCAGCAGCTTCCGTCGCTCCGATACGCAGTATTTT	CASSFRRSDTQYF
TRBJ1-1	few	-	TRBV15	TGTGCCACCAGCAGAGATAGGGGGTTGGGCACTGAAGCTTTCTTT	CATSRDRGLGTEAFF
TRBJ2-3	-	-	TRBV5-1	TGCGCCAGCAAGCTTGGTGGGGGCGTAACAGATACGCAGTATTTT	CASKLGGGVTDTQYF
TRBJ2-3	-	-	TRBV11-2	TGTGCCAGCAGCTTGGGGGTGGGCGCGGCAGATACGCAGTATTTT	CASSLGVGAADTQYF
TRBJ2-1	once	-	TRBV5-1	TGCGCCAGCAGCCACGGACAGAATGAGCAGTTCTTC	CASSHGQNEQFF
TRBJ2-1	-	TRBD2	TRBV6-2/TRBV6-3	TGTGCCAGCAGTTACCGGAACGGCGGGGGGGCCTTGGATGAGCAGTTCTTC	CASSYRNGGGALDEQFF
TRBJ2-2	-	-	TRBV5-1	TGCGCCAGCAGCTTGGGGTCCGGGGCGAACACCGGGGAGCTGTTTTTT	CASSLGSGANTGELFF
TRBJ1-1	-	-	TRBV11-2	TGTGCCAGCAGTTTGGGGCCCACTGAAGCTTTCTTT	CASSLGPTEAFF
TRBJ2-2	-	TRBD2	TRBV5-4	TGTGCCAGCAGCTTTCGACTAGCGGGGGGAGCCGGGGAGCTGTTTTTT	CASSFRLAGGAGELFF
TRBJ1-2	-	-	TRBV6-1	TGTGCCAGCAGTGAGCTACAGGGTGGAGGGTATGGCTACACCTTC	CASSELQGGGYGYTF
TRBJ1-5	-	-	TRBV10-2	TGCGCCAGCAGTGACGGGGGCTCGGGACAGCCCCAGCATTTT	CASSDGGSGQPQHF
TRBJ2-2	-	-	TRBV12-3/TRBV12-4	TGTGCCACCCGCCAGATGCACACCGGGGAGCTGTTTTTT	CATRQMHTGELFF
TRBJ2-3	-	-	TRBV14	TGTGCCAGCAGCCAAGAACCAGGCCGAAGGGATACGCAGTATTTT	CASSQEPGRRDTQYF
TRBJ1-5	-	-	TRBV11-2	TGTGCCAGCAGCTTAGATCCTCCGGGTCTCAGCAATCAGCCCCAGCATTTT	CASSLDPPGLSNQPQHF
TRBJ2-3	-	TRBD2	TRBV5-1	TGCGCCAGCAGCTCCCTACTTAGCGGGGGGAACCTAGATACGCAGTATTTT	CASSSLLSGGNLDTQYF
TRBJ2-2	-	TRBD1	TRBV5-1	TGCGCCAGCAGTCCCGGGACAGTGAACACCGGGGAGCTGTTTTTT	CASSPGTVNTGELFF
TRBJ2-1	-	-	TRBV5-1	TGCGCCAGCAGCTTGGTGAATGAGGGATGGAATGAGCAGTTCTTC	CASSLVNEGWNEQFF
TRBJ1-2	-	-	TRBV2	TGTGCCAGCAGTGGCGGGCAGGGACTTTGGGATGGCTACACCTTC	CASSGGQGLWDGYTF
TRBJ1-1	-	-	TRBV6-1	TGTGCCAGCAGTTTCGGGAACACTGAAGCTTTCTTT	CASSFGNTEAFF
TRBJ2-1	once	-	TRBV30	TGTGCCTGGAGTGTCACGGGGGTCTACAATGAGCAGTTCTTC	CAWSVTGVYNEQFF
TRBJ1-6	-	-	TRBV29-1	TGCAGCGCTGGGGACGGTGATAATTCACCCCTCCACTTT	CSAGDGDNSPLHF